This T cell receptor (beta chain) was sequenced in a study of CD8+CD57+ T cells in acquired aplastic anemia. Turning to the study itself: Mean yield of DNA from sorted CD4+ and CD8+ cells was approximately 3 ug. On average, healthy donors gave some 11 million reads for CD4+ cells. Findings and limits, study-wide: Patients and controls had CD8+ Simpson's diversity values that were not significantly distinct. Patients shared twenty-nine CD8+ CDR3 sequences with controls.

Genomic DNA templated the TCR beta VDJ and CDR3 profiling. TCRdb reprocessed the reads via MiXCR and lists one record per CDR3 protein. The top ten clones hold approximately 4% of a sample with a few hundred thousand distinct CDR3 sequences, around 68% of them seen once. The trim removed 5 bases at V and 0 bases at J, leaving 6 bases unmatched. In germline, CDR1 is SGHTA, CDR2 FQGNSA. The CDR3 has 15 amino acids. The table lists this clonotype with a count of one. Its antigen remains unknown. The chain links TRBV7-2 to TRBJ2-7; 8 bases are a match to TRBD1. Material: sorted CD4+, CD8+, or CD8+CD57+ T cells (not recorded which) from PBMCs. This clonotype was obtained from a human donor in good health, serving as a control. The DNA for the CDR3 is TGTGCCAGCAGCCTTTCCGGGACAGGCTCCTACGAGCAGTACTTC. Protein sequence: CASSLSGTGSYEQYF. Based on the CDR3 plus reference TRBV7-2 and TRBJ2-7, the full variable domain is GAGVSQSPSNKVTEKGKDVELRCDPISGHTALYWYRQSLGQGLEFLIYFQGNSAPDKSGLPSDRFSAERTGGSVSTLTIQRTQQEDSAVYLCASSLSGTGSYEQYFGPGTRLTVT.